This entry lists 9 T cell receptor beta chains sequenced from one sample in a study of T cells after yellow fever vaccination. Each CDR3 protein is one row after TCRdb ran MiXCR on the 5' RACE reads. The sample shows 450,000 to 550,000 distinct CDR3 sequences, about 19% of them seen only once. The source was PBMCs, collected 15 days after the yellow fever booster vaccination. The receptors were sampled from a man younger than 45 who received the YFV17D yellow fever vaccine.

This clonotype was counted only a few times. The chain couples TRBV12-3 or TRBV12-4 to TRBJ2-3; D is undetermined. The CDR3 sequence is 12 residues long. With 5 bases removed from V and 11 bases from J, the gap between germline ends came to 14 bases. CDR3 region: CASSPPVDGQYF. The CDR3 bases are TGTGCCAGCAGTCCCCCAGTGGACGGGCAGTATTTT.

The V gene is TRBV20-1, the J gene TRBJ2-2; 9 bases are shared with TRBD2. Germline CDR1 and CDR2: DFQATT and SNEGSKA (reference sequence). V dropped 6 bases and J dropped 2; count of bases not matched to a gene: 7. The CDR3 sequence is 15 residues long. The CDR3 spells CSARGLADNTGELFF. CDR3 nucleotide sequence: TGCAGTGCCCGGGGACTAGCTGATAACACCGGGGAGCTGTTTTTT.

The table lists this clonotype with a few counts. The chain links TRBV7-3 to TRBJ2-3, with D perhaps matching TRBD2 (5 bases). The V and J ends lost 0 bases and 2 bases respectively, with 12 bases between them. Germline loops: CDR1 SGHTA, CDR2 FQGTGA. The CDR3 length is 16 residues. CDR3 coding DNA: TGTGCCAGCAGCTTAACCGGGATTGCTTACACAGATACGCAGTATTTT. It translates to CASSLTGIAYTDTQYF.

This clonotype has more than one count but fewer than ten. The gene calls are TRBV5-1 and TRBJ2-7; perhaps TRBD2 as D (5 bases). The CDR3 consists of 13 residues. CDR1 is SGHRS and CDR2 is YFSETQ in the germline V gene. V was shortened by 0 bases and J by 6 bases, with 10 bases between the two germline ends. CDR3 DNA: TGCGCCAGCAGCTTGGATAGCGAGGGCGAGCAGTACTTC. This encodes CASSLDSEGEQYF. The full variable domain, in which reference TRBV5-1 and TRBJ2-7 provide the parts outside the CDR3, is KAGVTQTPRYLIKTRGQQVTLSCSPISGHRSVSWYQQTPGQGLQFLFEYFSETQRNKGNFPGRFSGRQFSNSRSEMNVSTLELGDSALYLCASSLDSEGEQYFGPGTRLTVT.

This clonotype was counted only a few times. CDR3 protein: CASSGRGRRPGDTQYF. The CDR3 nucleotides read TGCGCCAGCAGTGGGAGGGGCCGCCGCCCAGGAGATACGCAGTATTTT. The chain carries TRBV5-1 and TRBJ2-3; 7 positions agree with TRBD2. The CDR3 consists of 16 residues. The V gene end was trimmed by 5 bases and the J gene end by 5 bases; junction bases not matched to a gene: 14. Germline CDR1 SGHRS, CDR2 YFSETQ.

The chain combines TRBV29-1 with TRBJ2-5, with D possibly being TRBD2 (5 bases). The CDR3 consists of 12 residues. Germline CDR1 SQVTM, CDR2 ANQGSEA. The ends were cut back, 5 bases at V and 4 bases at J, with 11 bases in the middle. CDR3 region: CSVQEAGETQYF. The CDR3 coding sequence is TGCAGCGTTCAGGAGGCGGGAGAGACCCAGTACTTC.

V and J are TRBV7-3 and TRBJ2-5, with unresolved D. This CDR3 has 14 amino acids. V was cut by 4 bases and J by 4 bases, with 13 bases left in between. CDR1 and CDR2 (germline): SGHTA, FQGTGA. The CDR3, as DNA: TGTGCCAGCAGCTACAAAGGGCCCGGAGAGACCCAGTACTTC. This encodes CASSYKGPGETQYF. The entire variable domain, with the rest obtained from reference TRBV7-3 and TRBJ2-5, is as follows: GAGVSQTPSNKVTEKGKYVELRCDPISGHTALYWYRQSLGQGPEFLIYFQGTGAADDSGLPNDRFFAVRPEGSVSTLKIQRTERGDSAVYLCASSYKGPGETQYFGPGTRLLVL.

This clonotype was recorded a few times. CDR3 region: CASSLSRTGATRNEQFF. DNA of the CDR3: TGTGCCAGCAGCCTATCCCGGACAGGGGCCACACGGAATGAGCAGTTCTTC. The chain has TRBV5-5 and TRBJ2-1; 9 bases agree with TRBD1. Germline CDR1 is SGHKS and CDR2 is YYEKEE (reference sequence). This CDR3 has 17 amino acids. V lost 4 bases to trimming and J lost 7 bases; unmatched junction nucleotides: 15.

The chain uses TRBV3-1 and TRBJ2-1, with 13 positions matching TRBD2. CDR3 length: 16 residues. Germline CDR1 reads LGHDT; CDR2 reads YNNKEL (reference sequence). The V gene end was trimmed by 4 bases and the J gene end by 8 bases; junction bases not matched to a gene: 8. The CDR3: CASSLPGLAGSHEQFF. CDR3 DNA: TGTGCCAGCAGCCTCCCGGGACTAGCGGGAAGTCATGAGCAGTTCTTC.